This record concerns one TCR beta chain sequence. Its antigen remains unknown. It was considered stable Graves' hyperthyroidism when ophthalmopathy did not progress within 18 months. Not enrolled were patients with uncontrolled infection, other autoimmune disease, pregnancy or lactation. Amplification yielded TCR beta CDR3 regions, with RNA transcripts as the source. A first-round RT-PCR of the TCR CDR3 used the HTBI primer set. TCRdb used MiXCR to reprocess the multiplex PCR reads, holding one entry per CDR3 protein. Of a few hundred thousand distinct CDR3 sequences in the sample, about 17% are singletons; the top ten hold around 43%. The ends were cut back, 2 bases at V and 4 bases at J, with 8 bases in the middle. The CDR3 spans 13 residues. From germline, CDR1 is SGHRS and CDR2 YFSETQ. This sample is part of a study of T cells in Graves' hyperthyroidism and ophthalmopathy. Points from the study as a whole: Most thyroid clonotypes expanded above 0.001 were also detected in blood.

Sequenced: blood. The source of this sequence is a man aged 35-49 years with Graves' hyperthyroidism. The chain couples TRBV5-1 to TRBJ2-3, with D perhaps assigned TRBD1 or TRBD2 (5 bases each). The CDR3 region has the DNA TGCGCCAGCAGCTTCGGGGCCTCAGATACGCAGTATTTT. Translation: CASSFGASDTQYF. Full variable domain (rest looked up from reference TRBV5-1 and TRBJ2-3): KAGVTQTPRYLIKTRGQQVTLSCSPISGHRSVSWYQQTPGQGLQFLFEYFSETQRNKGNFPGRFSGRQFSNSRSEMNVSTLELGDSALYLCASSFGASDTQYFGPGTRLTVL.